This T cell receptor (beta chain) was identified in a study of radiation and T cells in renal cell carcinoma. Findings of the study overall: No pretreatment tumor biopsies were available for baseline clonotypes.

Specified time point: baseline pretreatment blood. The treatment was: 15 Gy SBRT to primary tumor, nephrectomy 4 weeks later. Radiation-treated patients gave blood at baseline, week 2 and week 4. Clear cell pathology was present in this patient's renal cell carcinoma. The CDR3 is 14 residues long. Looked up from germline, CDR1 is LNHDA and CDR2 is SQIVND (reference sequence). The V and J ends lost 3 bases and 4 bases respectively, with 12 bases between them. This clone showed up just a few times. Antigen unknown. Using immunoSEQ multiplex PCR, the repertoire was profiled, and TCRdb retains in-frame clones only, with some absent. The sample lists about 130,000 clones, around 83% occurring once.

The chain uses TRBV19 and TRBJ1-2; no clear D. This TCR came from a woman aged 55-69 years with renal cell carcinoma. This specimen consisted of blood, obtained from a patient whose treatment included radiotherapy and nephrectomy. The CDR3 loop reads CASSMQAVLYGYTF. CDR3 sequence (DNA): TGTGCCAGTAGTATGCAAGCCGTGCTCTATGGCTACACCTTC. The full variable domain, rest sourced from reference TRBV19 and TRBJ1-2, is DGGITQSPKYLFRKEGQNVTLSCEQNLNHDAMYWYRQDPGQGLRLIYYSQIVNDFQKGDIAEGYSVSREKKESFPLTVTSAQKNPTAFYLCASSMQAVLYGYTFGSGTRLTVV.